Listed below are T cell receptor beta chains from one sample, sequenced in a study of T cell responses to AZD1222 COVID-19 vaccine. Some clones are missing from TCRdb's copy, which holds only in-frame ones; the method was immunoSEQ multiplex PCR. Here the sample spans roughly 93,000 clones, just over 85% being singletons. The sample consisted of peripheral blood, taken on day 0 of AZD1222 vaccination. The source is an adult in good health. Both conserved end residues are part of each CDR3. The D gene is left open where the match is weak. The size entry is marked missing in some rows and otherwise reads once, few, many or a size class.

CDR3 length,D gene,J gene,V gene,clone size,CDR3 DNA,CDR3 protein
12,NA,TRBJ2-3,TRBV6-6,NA,TGTGCCAGCAGGATAAAGGCAGATACGCAGTATTTT,CASRIKADTQYF
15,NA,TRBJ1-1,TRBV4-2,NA,TGTGCCAGCAGCCCCACATCACAGGGGAACACTGAAGCTTTCTTT,CASSPTSQGNTEAFF
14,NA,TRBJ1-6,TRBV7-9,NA,TGTGCCAGCAGCTTCGGAGGGTATAATTCACCCCTCCACTTT,CASSFGGYNSPLHF
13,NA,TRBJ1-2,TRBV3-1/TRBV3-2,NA,TGTGCCAGCAGCCAAGGACGTGCGGGTGGCTACACCTTC,CASSQGRAGGYTF
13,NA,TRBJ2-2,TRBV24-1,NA,TGTGCCACCAGTGGTCGGGGCACCGGGGAGCTGTTTTTT,CATSGRGTGELFF
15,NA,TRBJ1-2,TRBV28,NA,TGTGCCAGCAGTTCTATAGACAGGTATAACTATGGCTACACCTTC,CASSSIDRYNYGYTF
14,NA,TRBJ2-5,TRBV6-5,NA,TGTGCCAGCAGTCCCCCGGGGGTGATGGAGACCCAGTACTTC,CASSPPGVMETQYF
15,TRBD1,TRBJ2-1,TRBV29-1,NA,TGCAGCGCCAGAAAGGGACAGGGCCCCTACAATGAGCAGTTCTTC,CSARKGQGPYNEQFF
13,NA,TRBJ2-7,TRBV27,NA,TGTGCCAGCAGTCCATACAGGGCCTACGAGCAGTACTTC,CASSPYRAYEQYF
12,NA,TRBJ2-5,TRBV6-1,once,TGTGCCAGCAGTGAACGTGGGGAGACCCAGTACTTC,CASSERGETQYF
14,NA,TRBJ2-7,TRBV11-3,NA,TGTGCCAGCAGCAAAGGACCTCTTTACTCCGAGCAGTACTTC,CASSKGPLYSEQYF